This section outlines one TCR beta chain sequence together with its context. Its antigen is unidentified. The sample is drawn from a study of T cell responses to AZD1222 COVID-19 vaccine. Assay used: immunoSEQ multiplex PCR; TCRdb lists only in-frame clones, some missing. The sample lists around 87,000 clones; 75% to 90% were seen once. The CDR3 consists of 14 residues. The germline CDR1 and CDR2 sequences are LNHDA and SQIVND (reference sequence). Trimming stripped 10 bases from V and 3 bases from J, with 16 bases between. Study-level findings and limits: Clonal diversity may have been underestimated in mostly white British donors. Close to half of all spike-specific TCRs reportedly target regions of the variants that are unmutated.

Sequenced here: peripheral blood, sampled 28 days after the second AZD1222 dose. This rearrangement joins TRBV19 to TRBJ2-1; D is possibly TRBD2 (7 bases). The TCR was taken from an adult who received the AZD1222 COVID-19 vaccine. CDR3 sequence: CATHRGAGYNEQFF. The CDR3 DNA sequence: TGTGCCACCCATCGGGGGGCTGGCTACAATGAGCAGTTCTTC.